What follows are 7 T cell receptor beta chains derived from one specimen sequenced in a study of blood T cell repertoires in COVID-19. Repertoires were generated with immunoSEQ multiplex PCR, while TCRdb's copy carries only in-frame clones and drops some. This table has about 33,000 clones, roughly 84% appearing once. Sequenced: peripheral blood. The origin of the receptors is a human donor in a cohort sampled during active COVID-19.

The chain links TRBV6-5 to TRBJ2-1; TRBD2 matches at 10 bases. The trim removed 6 bases at V and 13 bases at J, leaving 12 bases unmatched. This CDR3 has 14 amino acids. The germline gives CDR1 MNHEY, CDR2 SVGAGI. This CDR3 is CASRGTSGVLSQFF. CDR3 sequence (DNA): TGTGCCAGCAGAGGAACTAGCGGGGTGCTGAGTCAGTTCTTC.

This clone showed up just once. V is TRBV28 and J is TRBJ1-5; D not certain. This CDR3 contains 11 residues. Germline assignment: CDR1 MDHEN and CDR2 SYDVKM. The germline V and J ends were trimmed by 6 bases and 9 bases, with 9 bases remaining between them. The CDR3 spells CASSRNWPQHF. For the CDR3, the DNA is TGTGCCAGCAGCCGAAACTGGCCCCAGCATTTT.

CDR3 nucleotide sequence: TGTGCCAGCAGCCCGGGGGGTGGCAATCAGCCCCAGCATTTT. Its translation: CASSPGGGNQPQHF. V and J are TRBV7-9 and TRBJ1-5; maybe TRBD1 (5 bases). The CDR3 length is 14 residues. Germline CDR1 reads SEHNR; CDR2 reads FQNEAQ (reference sequence). Between the trimmed V and J ends, which lost 5 bases and 2 bases, there was a span of 10 bases. Full variable domain (missing parts from reference TRBV7-9 and TRBJ1-5): DTGVSQNPRHKITKRGQNVTFRCDPISEHNRLYWYRQTLGQGPEFLTYFQNEAQLEKSRLLSDRFSAERPKGSFSTLEIQRTEQGDSAMYLCASSPGGGNQPQHFGDGTRLSIL.

This clone was seen only once. The chain carries TRBV6-1 and TRBJ2-3, with 13 positions matching TRBD2. From germline, CDR1 is MNHNS and CDR2 SASEGT. CDR3 length: 15 amino acids. The J segment lost 4 bases and the V segment lost 6 bases, leaving 4 bases of the junction unmatched. The CDR3 nucleotides are TGTGCCAGCAGAGGGACTAGCGGGACATCAGATACGCAGTATTTT. Its translation is CASRGTSGTSDTQYF.

The chain recombines TRBV2 with TRBJ1-5; 7 bases line up with TRBD1. There are 15 residues in the CDR3. V was pared by 6 bases and J by 5 bases, with 10 bases of the junction left unmatched. Germline loops: CDR1 SNHLY, CDR2 FYNNEI. The CDR3 here is CASRDGTVRDQPQHF. CDR3 sequence (DNA): TGTGCCAGCAGGGACGGGACAGTCAGGGATCAGCCCCAGCATTTT. The full variable domain, with the rest looked up from reference TRBV2 and TRBJ1-5, is EPEVTQTPSHQVTQMGQEVILRCVPISNHLYFYWYRQILGQKVEFLVSFYNNEISEKSEIFDDQFSVERPDGSNFTLKIRSTKLEDSAMYFCASRDGTVRDQPQHFGDGTRLSIL.

This chain connects TRBV11-2 to TRBJ2-7; TRBD2 aligns across 8 bases. The germline CDR1 and CDR2 sequences are SGHAT and FQNNGV. This CDR3 is built from 13 residues. After removal of 1 base from V and 5 bases from J, the junction contained 1 base not matched to a gene. CDR3 protein: CASSLGRGDEQYF. CDR3 nucleotide sequence: TGTGCCAGCAGCTTAGGGCGGGGGGACGAGCAGTACTTC.

The V and J genes are TRBV6-5 and TRBJ1-2; D is uncertain. This CDR3 comprises 13 residues. V dropped 7 bases and J dropped 8 bases, with 17 bases sitting between them. The germline V gene encodes CDR1 MNHEY and CDR2 SVGAGI. For the CDR3, the DNA is TGTGCCAGCATGGTACAGCATCGGTGGGGCTACACCTTC. This translates into CASMVQHRWGYTF.